These 6 T cell receptor beta chains originate from one sample sequenced in a study of blood T cell repertoires in COVID-19 (dated by TCRdb to 2020 to 2021). The library was generated by the immunoSEQ multiplex PCR assay. The immuneACCESS repertoire file appears here via TCRdb, limited to in-frame rearrangements. These files lack a portion of the clones; in checked studies, under half of the deficit traces to unresolved V genes, and the cause of the others is not known. Here the sample has about 220,000 clones; around 82% occur a single time. The top ten clones comprise approximately 4% of the sample. Material: peripheral blood. These receptor sequences come from a woman older than 75 with acute or convalescent COVID-19.

This chain uses TRBV18 with TRBJ1-1; unclear D gene. Trimming shortened V by 3 bases and J by 0 bases, and 14 bases separated the two germline ends. This CDR3 has 16 residues. The germline V gene has CDR1 KGHSH and CDR2 LQKENI. Here the CDR3 DNA reads TGTGCCAGCTCACCTCGGAGGACTGACATGAACACTGAAGCTTTCTTT. Translating it yields CASSPRRTDMNTEAFF.

The chain employs TRBV7-3 and TRBJ2-2; tentative D call: TRBD2 (5 bases). The CDR3 has 16 amino acids. V dropped 3 bases and J dropped 5 bases, with 16 bases sitting between them. CDR1 and CDR2 (germline): SGHTA, FQGTGA. The CDR3 DNA follows: TGTGCCAGCAGCTTGGTCGGAGGAATTGGAACCGGGGAGCTGTTTTTT. Amino acids: CASSLVGGIGTGELFF. Looking up the rest from reference TRBV7-3 and TRBJ2-2 gives the full variable domain: GAGVSQTPSNKVTEKGKYVELRCDPISGHTALYWYRQSLGQGPEFLIYFQGTGAADDSGLPNDRFFAVRPEGSVSTLKIQRTERGDSAVYLCASSLVGGIGTGELFFGEGSRLTVL.

The rearrangement uses TRBV4-2 and TRBJ1-2; D possibly corresponds to TRBD1 (5 bases). The CDR3 consists of 14 residues. Trimming took off 4 bases at V and 6 bases at J, with 15 bases between the two ends. The germline CDR1 and CDR2 sequences are LGHNA and YNFKEQ. DNA for the CDR3: TGTGCCAGCAGCCGGGGGGATCAGGGTGATGGCTACACCTTC. As protein: CASSRGDQGDGYTF.

This clone is a singleton in its sample. The CDR3 region has the DNA TGTGCCAGAAGCGAAGGGTTCCCGGGGAATGGAAACACCATATATTTT. It encodes CARSEGFPGNGNTIYF. The rearrangement joins TRBV5-3 to TRBJ1-3; D remains unclear. TRBV5-3 is an open reading frame, and its role is uncertain. V was pared by 4 bases and J by 3 bases, with 17 bases between. The CDR3 loop spans 16 amino acids.

V is TRBV12-3 or TRBV12-4 and J is TRBJ2-5; the D gene is possibly TRBD1 (6 bases). V lost 3 bases and J 2 bases, leaving 7 bases between the germline ends. The CDR3 runs 13 residues. In nucleotides, the CDR3 is TGTGCCAGCAGTTTTACAGGGCAAGAGACCCAGTACTTC. This encodes CASSFTGQETQYF.

The count of this clone is one. The chain couples TRBV19 to TRBJ1-1; TRBD1 is a possible D gene (5 bases). From germline, CDR1 is LNHDA and CDR2 SQIVND (reference sequence). The V end was cut by 7 bases, the J end by 3 bases, with 12 bases between. The CDR3 covers 13 residues. The CDR3 sequence: CASTTSRDTEAFF. CDR3 in DNA: TGTGCCAGTACCACGAGCAGGGACACTGAAGCTTTCTTT.